These 13 T cell receptor beta chains originate from one sample sequenced in a study of beta chain features in type 1 diabetes. Expressed TCRB transcripts were sequenced after all isolated RNA was converted to cDNA. Repertoires were generated with immunoSEQ multiplex PCR, while TCRdb's copy carries only in-frame clones and drops some. The repertoire has around 320,000 clones, around 13% of them found once; the top ten carry under 8.5%. The sequenced sample was central memory CD4+ T cells from blood. These receptors originate from a man aged 25-45 years in good health.

Only a few counts were recorded for this clone. V and J are TRBV6-5 and TRBJ2-6; D may be TRBD1 (6 bases). V was pared by 6 bases and J by 12 bases, with 12 bases between. This CDR3 comprises 12 residues. Germline CDR1 MNHEY, CDR2 SVGAGI. The CDR3 DNA follows: TGTGCCAGCAGCCAACAGGGATCCGTCCTGACTTTC. Protein product: CASSQQGSVLTF.

The chain is built from TRBV28 and TRBJ1-5; no reliable D call. Between the trimmed V and J ends, which lost 10 bases and 1 base, there was a span of 11 bases. The CDR3 has 13 amino acids. Germline CDR1 is MDHEN and CDR2 is SYDVKM. Here the CDR3 DNA reads TGTGCCACCCAGCCCCGAAGCAATCAGCCCCAGCATTTT. Translation gives CATQPRSNQPQHF.

This clone turned up a few times. This chain connects TRBV29-1 to TRBJ2-2; D not resolved. V lost 2 bases and J lost 1, with 5 bases in between. Germline-derived CDR1 and CDR2 are SQVTM and ANQGSEA. This CDR3 contains 13 residues. The DNA of the CDR3 is TGCAGCGTTGAAAGGCGGAACACCGGGGAGCTGTTTTTT. Translating it yields CSVERRNTGELFF.

This clone appeared a few times. The V call is TRBV6-1, the J call TRBJ2-2; 13 bases line up with TRBD2. The J segment lost 4 bases and the V segment lost 2 bases, leaving 4 bases of the junction unmatched. CDR3 length: 17 amino acids. CDR1 and CDR2 (germline): MNHNS, SASEGT. This CDR3 is CASSETRLAGGTGELFF. CDR3 DNA sequence: TGTGCCAGCAGTGAAACCCGACTAGCGGGAGGCACCGGGGAGCTGTTTTTT.

This chain links TRBV27 with TRBJ2-7, with 9 positions matching TRBD2. This CDR3 comprises 13 residues. Germline CDR1 MNHEY, CDR2 SMNVEV (reference sequence). The ends lost 6 bases at V and 4 bases at J; junction bases unmatched: 4. The CDR3 reads CASRGSGRYEQYV. As DNA, the CDR3 is TGTGCCAGCAGGGGGAGCGGGAGGTACGAGCAGTACGTC.

This clone was seen a few times. The chain links TRBV29-1 to TRBJ1-4; tentatively, D is TRBD1 (6 bases). CDR3 length: 13 residues. V lost 5 bases and J 5 bases, leaving 12 bases between the germline ends. Per germline, CDR1 SQVTM and CDR2 ANQGSEA. The CDR3 here is CSVCQGTNEKLFF. The CDR3 DNA follows: TGCAGCGTTTGCCAGGGGACGAATGAAAAACTGTTTTTT.

The DNA for the CDR3 is TGTGCCAGAGCCGCTCTCGGACAGAAGTCCCTTGAAGCTTTCTTT. Encoded protein: CARAALGQKSLEAFF. The chain joins TRBV2 to TRBJ1-1; possibly TRBD1 for D (6 bases). The CDR3 runs to 15 residues. Germline CDR1 SNHLY, CDR2 FYNNEI. V lost 9 bases, J lost 7 bases, and 24 bases lay in between.

The chain employs TRBV7-9 and TRBJ2-1; D gene unclear. Trimming took 2 bases from V and 5 from J, leaving 13 bases between them. Germline V gives CDR1 SEHNR, CDR2 FQNEAQ (reference sequence). CDR3 length: 15 amino acids. The CDR3 spells CASSLNFLEDNEQFF. CDR3 sequence (DNA): TGTGCCAGCAGCTTAAACTTCCTAGAAGACAATGAGCAGTTCTTC.

This clone was counted only a few times. The J gene is TRBJ2-2, the V gene TRBV5-4, with TRBD2 matching over 11 bases. V lost 1 base and J lost 3; bases outside the gene matches: 5. The CDR3 covers 17 residues. From germline, CDR1 is SGHNT and CDR2 YYREEE (reference sequence). The DNA of the CDR3 is TGTGCCAGCAGCTTGTCCCCGGGACTAGCGGACACCGGGGAGCTGTTTTTT. Encoded protein: CASSLSPGLADTGELFF.

The gene calls are TRBV30 and TRBJ2-1, with D possibly being TRBD1 (5 bases). CDR1 is GTSNPN, CDR2 SVGIG, per germline (reference sequence). The V end was cut by 1 base, the J end by 7 bases, with 17 bases between. The CDR3 is 15 residues long. As DNA, the CDR3 is TGTGCCTGGAGTGACTACCAACGACAGACTAATGAGCAGTTCTTC. As protein: CAWSDYQRQTNEQFF.

This rearrangement joins TRBV29-1 to TRBJ2-6, with D unclear. This CDR3 contains 13 residues. V gave up 4 bases and J gave up 2 bases, with 6 bases separating them. CDR1 and CDR2 from the germline V gene are SQVTM and ANQGSEA. The CDR3 loop reads CSVGATGANVLTF. The CDR3 coding sequence is TGCAGCGTTGGGGCTACTGGGGCCAACGTCCTGACTTTC.

The chain has TRBV19 and TRBJ2-3; TRBD2 is a possible D gene (5 bases). The CDR3 is made up of 12 amino acids. The germline CDR1 and CDR2 sequences are LNHDA and SQIVND (reference sequence). Trimming removed 2 bases at V and 9 bases at J, with 9 bases between. CDR3 bases: TGTGCCAGTAGTATATACGGAGGAACGCAGTATTTT. Its protein product is CASSIYGGTQYF. Full variable domain (outside the CDR3, taken from reference TRBV19 and TRBJ2-3): DGGITQSPKYLFRKEGQNVTLSCEQNLNHDAMYWYRQDPGQGLRLIYYSQIVNDFQKGDIAEGYSVSREKKESFPLTVTSAQKNPTAFYLCASSIYGGTQYFGPGTRLTVL.

The rearrangement joins TRBV10-3 to TRBJ1-1, with unresolved D. The CDR3 spans 15 residues. Trimming stripped 4 bases from V and 4 bases from J, with 16 bases between. Per germline, CDR1 ENHRY and CDR2 SYGVKD. The DNA for the CDR3 is TGTGCCATCAGTGGGGAGGTCACAAAAGCCACTGAAGCTTTCTTT. Its translation: CAISGEVTKATEAFF.